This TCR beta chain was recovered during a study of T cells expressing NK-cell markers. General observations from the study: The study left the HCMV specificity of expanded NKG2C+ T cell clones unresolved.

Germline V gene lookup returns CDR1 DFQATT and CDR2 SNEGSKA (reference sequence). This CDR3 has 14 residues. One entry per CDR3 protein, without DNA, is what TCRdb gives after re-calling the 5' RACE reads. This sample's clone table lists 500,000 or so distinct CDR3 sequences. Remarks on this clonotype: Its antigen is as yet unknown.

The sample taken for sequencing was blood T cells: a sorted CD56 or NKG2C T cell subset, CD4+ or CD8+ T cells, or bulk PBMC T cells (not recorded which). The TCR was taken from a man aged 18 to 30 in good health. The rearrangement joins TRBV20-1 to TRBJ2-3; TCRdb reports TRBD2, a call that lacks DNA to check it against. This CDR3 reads CSAQSAGVRDTQYF.